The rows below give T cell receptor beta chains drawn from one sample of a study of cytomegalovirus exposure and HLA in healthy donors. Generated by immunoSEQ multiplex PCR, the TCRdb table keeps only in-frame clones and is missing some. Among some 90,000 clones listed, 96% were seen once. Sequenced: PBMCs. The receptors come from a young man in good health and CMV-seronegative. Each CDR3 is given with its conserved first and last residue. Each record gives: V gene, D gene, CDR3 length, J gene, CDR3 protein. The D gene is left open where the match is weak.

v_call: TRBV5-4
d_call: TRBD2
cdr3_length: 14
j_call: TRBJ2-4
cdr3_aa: CASSLARGGGIQYF

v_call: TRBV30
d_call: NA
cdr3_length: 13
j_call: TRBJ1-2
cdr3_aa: CAWSKQGDYGYTF

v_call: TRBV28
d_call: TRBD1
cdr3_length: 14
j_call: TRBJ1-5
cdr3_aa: CASANTGGNQPQHF

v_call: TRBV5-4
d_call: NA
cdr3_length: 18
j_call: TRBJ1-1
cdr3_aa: CASSLGGTPLTMNTEAFF

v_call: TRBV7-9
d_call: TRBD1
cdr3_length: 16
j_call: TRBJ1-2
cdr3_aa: CASSPPGTGEDYGYTF

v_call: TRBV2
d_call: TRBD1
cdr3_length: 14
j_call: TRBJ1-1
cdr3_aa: CASSDGQGYTEAFF

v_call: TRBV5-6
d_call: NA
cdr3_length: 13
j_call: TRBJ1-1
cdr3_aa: CASSLVSNTEAFF

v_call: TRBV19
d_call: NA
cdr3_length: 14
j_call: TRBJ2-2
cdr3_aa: CASSVTANTGELFF

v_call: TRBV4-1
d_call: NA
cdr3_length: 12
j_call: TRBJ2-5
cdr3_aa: CASSHPLETQYF

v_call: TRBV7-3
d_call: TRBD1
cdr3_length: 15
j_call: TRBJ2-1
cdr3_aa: CASSFSGGDNDEQFF

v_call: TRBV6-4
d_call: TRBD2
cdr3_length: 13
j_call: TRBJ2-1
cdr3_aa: CASSSGTGNEQFF

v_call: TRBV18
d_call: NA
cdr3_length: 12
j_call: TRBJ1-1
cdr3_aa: CASSPAGAEAFF